A single T cell receptor (beta chain) is shown here with its context. There is no known antigen for this receptor. Qualities for individual bases were not recorded, and no much larger clone is one base off. Samples from volunteer blood donors who had recovered from COVID-19 were contributed by a second Seattle source. Whole blood was collected in K2EDTA tubes by collaborating institutions according to the institutions' own protocols. For TCRbeta analysis, collaborator samples were shipped as frozen whole blood, as isolated PBMCs, or as DNA extracted from either sample type. The data belong to a study of blood T cell repertoires in COVID-19 (TCRdb year 2020). Looking at the study overall: The collaborator samples originated in the United States, Italy and Spain and spanned the acute and convalescent phases of COVID-19. The prospective study material was composed of cDNA or gDNA derived from T cells, B-cell-depleted T cells, or PBMCs. Deeply sampled blood TCRbeta repertoires from subjects exposed to, actively infected with, or recovered from COVID-19 were included in the dataset. A freely available public database, intended as a resource for researchers studying the immune response to SARS-CoV-2, is where the repertoires were released. The samples were drawn from the first 160 participants of the ongoing ImmuneRACE study and from about 1,200 subjects provided by 6 global collaborators. A de-identified subject ID, COVID-19 status, age in years and sex were almost always included in the sample metadata. HLA class I and class II types, where available, came from metadata supplied by the sample provider rather than from assay-based typing.

The paper's findings and limits, for the study overall: The quantity of clinical and demographic metadata differed by source and by participant and was supplied without curation.

TCRbeta CDR3 regions were amplified from genomic DNA using the immunoSEQ Assay, a bias-controlled multiplex PCR. Per the original workflow: Nucleated cell counts per sample were estimated from amplification of reference gene primers within the assay. Sequence reads were collapsed and filtered to measure the absolute abundance of every unique TCRbeta CDR3 rearrangement. Productive Simpson clonality was computed per sample as the square root of Simpson's diversity index over productive rearrangements. This immuneACCESS table, as held by TCRdb, lists in-frame sequences with V and J called but not all clones. Of the missing ones, under half trace to an unresolved V gene in checked studies; the others have no known cause. The V and J calls and the clone size are those of that table, but D and trimming were determined from the DNA. The sample data list a few hundred thousand clones, and 88% of these were observed just once. 0.95% to 1% of the sample lies in the top ten.

The CDR3 goes from the cysteine to the phenylalanine over 15 residues. The retained sequence is limited to the CDR3, 45 bases, with the frame set at the first base. V is clipped by 0 bases and J by 2 bases, and the sequence between their germline boundaries is 11 bases long. Via the germline V gene, CDR1 is SGDLS and CDR2 YYNGEE. The sequencing sample was made of peripheral blood. The clonotype comes from a woman between 40 and 55 years old who had recovered from COVID-19. This chain is built from TRBV9 and TRBJ2-5, and possibly TRBD2, on 5 matching bases. The CDR3 here reads CASSVAPGEQETQYF. The DNA sequence is given as TGTGCCAGCAGCGTAGCTCCCGGGGAACAAGAGACCCAGTACTTC.